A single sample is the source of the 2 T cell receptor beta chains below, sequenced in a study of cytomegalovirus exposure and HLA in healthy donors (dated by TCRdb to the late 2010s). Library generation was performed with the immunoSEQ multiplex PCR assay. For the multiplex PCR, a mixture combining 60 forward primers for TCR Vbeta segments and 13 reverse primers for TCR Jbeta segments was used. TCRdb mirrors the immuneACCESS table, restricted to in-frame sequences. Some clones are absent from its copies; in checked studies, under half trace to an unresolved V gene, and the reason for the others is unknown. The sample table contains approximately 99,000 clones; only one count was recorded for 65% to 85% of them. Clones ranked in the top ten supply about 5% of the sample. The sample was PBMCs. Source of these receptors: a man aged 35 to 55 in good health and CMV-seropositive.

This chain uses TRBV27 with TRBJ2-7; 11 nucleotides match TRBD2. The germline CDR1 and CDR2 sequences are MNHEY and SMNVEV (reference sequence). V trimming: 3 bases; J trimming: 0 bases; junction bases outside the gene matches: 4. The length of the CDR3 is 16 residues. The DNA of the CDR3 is TGTGCCAGCAGTTTCCACGGGACTAGCGGCTCCTACGAGCAGTACTTC. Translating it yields CASSFHGTSGSYEQYF.

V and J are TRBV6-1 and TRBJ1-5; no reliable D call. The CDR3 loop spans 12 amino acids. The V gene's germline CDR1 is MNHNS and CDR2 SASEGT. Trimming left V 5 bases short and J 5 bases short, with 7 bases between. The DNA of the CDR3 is TGTGCCAGCAGTTCCTCAGATCAGCCCCAGCATTTT. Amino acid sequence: CASSSSDQPQHF.